The 24 T cell receptor beta chains below all came from one sample that was sequenced in a study of T and B cells in COVID-19 patients. Blood genomic DNA input for TRB amplification was about 250-550 ng. Multiplex PCR with BIOMED2 TRB-A/B primer pools amplified TRB rearrangements. TCRdb re-called the multiplex PCR reads through MiXCR, storing one row per CDR3 protein. In the table there are more than 20,000 distinct CDR3 sequences, 32% of which are singletons. Sequencing was done on a sample of blood. These receptors came from a human donor who had recovered from COVID-19.

The chain joins TRBV7-2 to TRBJ2-3, with D perhaps TRBD1 (5 bases). The CDR3 spans 14 residues. The V end lost 3 bases, the J end lost 2 bases, and 9 bases lay between the germline ends. The germline gives CDR1 SGHTA, CDR2 FQGNSA. In DNA form, the CDR3 reads TGTGCCAGCAGCTTTAACAGGTACACAGATACGCAGTATTTT. Translating it yields CASSFNRYTDTQYF.

Note on this clonotype: Relative to the germline gene, one junction end is altered; a read error may explain this. The chain couples TRBV5-1 to TRBJ2-1; D gene unclear. The CDR3 consists of 13 residues. Germline V gene lookup returns CDR1 SGHRS and CDR2 YFSETQ. Here the CDR3 DNA reads TGTGCCAGCAGCCGCCTACTCGGGAATGAGCAGTTCTTC. Translating it yields CASSRLLGNEQFF.

The chain has TRBV18 and TRBJ2-1; D unclear. CDR1 and CDR2 from the germline V gene are KGHSH and LQKENI. CDR3 length: 13 amino acids. V was clipped by 1 base and J by 6 bases, with 7 bases between them. The CDR3 DNA reads as TGTGCCAGCTCACCACTTCCAGGCAATGAGCAGTTCTTC. The encoded protein is CASSPLPGNEQFF.

The V call is TRBV6-1, the J call TRBJ1-3; 7 bases align to TRBD1. CDR1 is MNHNS, CDR2 SASEGT, per germline. This CDR3 is 15 amino acids long. Trimming took 5 bases from V and 0 from J; bases not matched to a gene: 4. The CDR3 sequence is CASSHRDSSGNTIYF. In DNA, the CDR3 is TGTGCCAGCAGTCACCGGGACAGCTCTGGAAACACCATATATTTT.

This clonotype was seen repeatedly, ten times or more. The CDR3 here is CASSPGRVREQFF. Here the CDR3 DNA reads TGTGCCAGCAGCCCCGGACGCGTTAGGGAGCAGTTCTTC. The J gene is TRBJ2-1, the V gene TRBV6-2 or TRBV6-3; D is ambiguous. V lost 6 bases, J lost 10 bases, and 16 bases lay in between. Germline V gene lookup returns CDR1 MNHEY and CDR2 SVGEGT. The length of the CDR3 is 13 residues.

This clonotype was seen a few times. The gene calls are TRBV20-1 and TRBJ2-5, with 9 positions matching TRBD1. The CDR3 has 13 residues. Germline loops: CDR1 DFQATT, CDR2 SNEGSKA (reference sequence). The junction had 6 bases not matched to a gene; V was cut back by 5 bases and J by 5 bases. Here the CDR3 DNA reads TGCAGTGCTCGCGGGACAGGGTTGGAGACCCAGTACTTC. Protein: CSARGTGLETQYF.

Within the sample, this clonotype is medium-sized (0.01 to 0.1%). This rearrangement joins TRBV29-1 to TRBJ2-5, with TRBD1 as a possible D gene (6 bases). The germline CDR1 and CDR2 sequences are SQVTM and ANQGSEA. This CDR3 has 14 amino acids. With 7 bases removed from V and 1 base from J, the gap between germline ends came to 16 bases. CDR3 protein: CSAVDSGGQETQYF. As DNA, the CDR3 is TGCAGCGCTGTGGACAGCGGTGGCCAAGAGACCCAGTACTTC.

The chain links TRBV19 to TRBJ2-7; 8 bases match TRBD1. The CDR3 consists of 13 residues. Germline V lookup: CDR1 LNHDA, CDR2 SQIVND (reference sequence). With V trimmed by 6 bases and J by 4 bases, 5 bases remained unmatched. CDR3 in amino acids: CASRRGQEYEQYF. CDR3 coding DNA: TGTGCCAGTAGGCGGGGACAGGAATACGAGCAGTACTTC.

V gene TRBV18 combines with J gene TRBJ1-1; tentative D call: TRBD1 (6 bases). CDR1 is KGHSH and CDR2 is LQKENI in the germline V gene. Between the trimmed V and J ends, which lost 1 base and 7 bases, there was a span of 16 bases. The CDR3 spans 15 residues. CDR3 loop: CASSPLRGKINEAFF. The CDR3, as DNA: TGTGCCAGCTCACCACTAAGGGGGAAAATTAATGAAGCTTTCTTT. The complete variable domain, with remaining parts taken from reference TRBV18 and TRBJ1-1, reads NAGVMQNPRHLVRRRGQEARLRCSPMKGHSHVYWYRQLPEEGLKFMVYLQKENIIDESGMPKERFSAEFPKEGPSILRIQQVVRGDSAAYFCASSPLRGKINEAFFGQGTRLTVV.

The V gene is TRBV11-2, the J gene TRBJ2-3; D might be TRBD2 (6 bases). Germline lookup yields CDR1 SGHAT and CDR2 FQNNGV. This CDR3 region has 14 residues. The V gene lost 5 bases and the J gene lost 2 bases, with 11 bases spanning the gap. Here the CDR3 reads CASSPGLPTDTQYF. The CDR3 DNA is TGTGCCAGCAGCCCGGGACTCCCCACAGATACGCAGTATTTT.

CDR3 region: CASRGAANSPLHF. The CDR3 region has the DNA TGTGCCAGTCGGGGGGCAGCGAATTCACCCCTCCACTTT. J is TRBJ1-6 and V is TRBV12-3 or TRBV12-4; a possible D gene is TRBD1 (6 bases). The CDR3 sequence is 13 residues long. V shed 9 bases and J shed 7 bases, with 13 bases lying between them.

This clonotype showed up just a few times. The V gene is TRBV19, the J gene TRBJ1-5; D is ambiguous. This CDR3 spans 15 amino acids. V was pared by 1 base and J by 1 base, with 8 bases between. The germline V gene has CDR1 LNHDA and CDR2 SQIVND (reference sequence). CDR3 in amino acids: CASSIVSSSNQPQHF. The CDR3, as DNA: TGTGCCAGTAGTATAGTCAGCTCGAGCAATCAGCCCCAGCATTTT.

The chain recombines TRBV12-3 or TRBV12-4 with TRBJ1-5; maybe TRBD1 (5 bases). The CDR3 length is 13 residues. The germline V and J ends were trimmed by 2 bases and 7 bases, with 9 bases remaining between them. As DNA, the CDR3 is TGTGCCAGCAGTTTAACAGGCGGACAGCCCCAGCATTTT. It yields the protein CASSLTGGQPQHF.

The chain carries TRBV2 and TRBJ2-5; D perhaps matches TRBD2 (6 bases). V shed 7 bases and J shed 5 bases, with 17 bases lying between them. This CDR3 contains 14 residues. Per germline, CDR1 SNHLY and CDR2 FYNNEI. CDR3 region: CASNDPLGRETQYF. CDR3 DNA sequence: TGTGCCAGCAACGACCCCCTGGGGAGGGAGACCCAGTACTTC.

As for this clonotype: Relative to the germline gene, one junction end is altered; a read error may explain this. The chain links TRBV13 to TRBJ2-7, with a weak D call TRBD1 (5 bases). The length of the CDR3 is 15 residues. Germline CDR1 and CDR2: PRHDT and FYEKMQ (reference sequence). The CDR3 DNA reads as TGTGCCAGCAGCCGAACAGGCTTTCGCTCGAGTGAGGAATTCTTC. It encodes CASSRTGFRSSEEFF.

This clonotype appeared a few times. The rearrangement links TRBV6-6 to TRBJ2-7; D unresolved. V gave up 6 bases and J gave up 2 bases, with 8 bases separating them. This CDR3 has 12 residues. Germline values: CDR1 MNHNY, CDR2 SVGAGI (reference sequence). CDR3 sequence (DNA): TGTGCCAGCAGGGACGGTCCCTACGAGCAGTACTTC. Its translation is CASRDGPYEQYF.

The chain employs TRBV12-3 or TRBV12-4 and TRBJ2-7; the D gene is possibly TRBD2 (6 bases). With 2 bases removed from V and 3 bases from J, the gap between germline ends came to 14 bases. This CDR3 is 15 amino acids long. CDR3 sequence reads: CASSLRSGTVYEQYF. In DNA form, the CDR3 reads TGTGCCAGCAGTTTACGCTCCGGGACTGTCTACGAGCAGTACTTC.

This clonotype was picked up a small number of times. The V gene is TRBV15, the J gene TRBJ1-3; D gene unclear. V shed 5 bases and J shed 0 bases, with 11 bases lying between them. This CDR3 has 15 residues. Germline V CDR1 and CDR2: LNHNV, YYDKDF (reference sequence). Here the CDR3 DNA reads TGTGCCACCAGCCCGGACCTCTACTCTGGAAACACCATATATTTT. It specifies CATSPDLYSGNTIYF.

The chain uses TRBV25-1 and TRBJ1-2; 8 nucleotides match TRBD1. There are 13 residues in the CDR3. Germline CDR1 and CDR2: MGHDK and SYGVNS. The ends lost 2 bases at V and 8 bases at J; junction bases unmatched: 4. The CDR3 region has the DNA TGTGCCAGCAGTGAAAGGACAGGGTCCGGCTACACCTTC. Translating gives CASSERTGSGYTF.

The chain recombines TRBV2 with TRBJ2-4; 10 bases are a match to TRBD2. The V segment lost 4 bases and the J segment 0 bases; nucleotides outside the gene matches: 9. The CDR3 spans 18 residues. Germline V gene lookup returns CDR1 SNHLY and CDR2 FYNNEI. The CDR3 bases are TGTGCCAGCAGTGTTCGACTAGCGGGCCCATCAGCCAAAAACATTCAGTACTTC. Its translation is CASSVRLAGPSAKNIQYF.

In the case of this clonotype: A read error may explain this, as a much larger clone is one base away. The V call is TRBV19, the J call TRBJ2-1; 9 bases are shared with TRBD1. The V gene end was trimmed by 5 bases and the J gene end by 10 bases; junction bases not matched to a gene: 9. There are 14 residues in the CDR3. Per germline, CDR1 LNHDA and CDR2 SQIVND (reference sequence). Written as DNA, the CDR3 is TGTGCCAGTAGTCTAGGGACAGGGTACTACGAGCAGTTCTTC. Translation: CASSLGTGYYEQFF.

The CDR3 sequence is CASSLGRGNYEQYF. CDR3 sequence (DNA): TGTGCCAGCAGCTTAGGCAGGGGGAACTACGAGCAGTACTTC. The chain links TRBV7-2 to TRBJ2-7, with 7 positions matching TRBD1. The CDR3 spans 14 residues. With V trimmed by 1 base and J by 3 bases, 3 bases remained unmatched. Germline CDR1 SGHTA, CDR2 FQGNSA.

The chain has TRBV6-6 and TRBJ1-2, with D unclear. Germline CDR1 reads MNHNY; CDR2 reads SVGAGI (reference sequence). The CDR3 is made up of 12 amino acids. V gave up 0 bases and J gave up 12 bases, with 11 bases separating them. The CDR3 region is CASSYSGGRDTF. CDR3 coding DNA: TGTGCCAGCAGTTACTCCGGCGGGAGGGACACCTTC.

This clonotype is judged medium-sized (0.01 to 0.1%). V is TRBV12-3 or TRBV12-4 and J is TRBJ2-2; D ambiguous. V lost 10 bases and J 7 bases, leaving 10 bases between the germline ends. The CDR3 spans 11 residues. The CDR3 loop is CATFWGGELFF. DNA of the CDR3: TGTGCCACCTTTTGGGGCGGGGAGCTGTTTTTT.